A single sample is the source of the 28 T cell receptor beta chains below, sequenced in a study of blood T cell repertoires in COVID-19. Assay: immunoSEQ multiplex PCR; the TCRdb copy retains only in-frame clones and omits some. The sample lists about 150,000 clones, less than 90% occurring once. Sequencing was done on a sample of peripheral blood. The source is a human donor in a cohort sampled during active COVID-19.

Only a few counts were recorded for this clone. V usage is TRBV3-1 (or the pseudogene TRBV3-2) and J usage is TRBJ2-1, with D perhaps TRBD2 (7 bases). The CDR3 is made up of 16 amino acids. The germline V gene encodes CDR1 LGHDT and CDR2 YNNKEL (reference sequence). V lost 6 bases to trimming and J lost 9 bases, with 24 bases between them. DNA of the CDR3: TGTGCCAGCAGGGGAACGGGGGGCCGGATTCACAGTGAGCAGTTCTTC. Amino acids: CASRGTGGRIHSEQFF.

The CDR3 protein is CASSPLAGARNTGELFF. In DNA, the CDR3 is TGTGCCAGTAGTCCCCTAGCGGGGGCCCGGAACACCGGGGAGCTGTTTTTT. The J gene is TRBJ2-2, the V gene TRBV19; 10 bases align to TRBD2. J was trimmed by 1 base and V by 5 bases; bases with no gene match: 7. Per the germline V gene, CDR1 is LNHDA and CDR2 is SQIVND (reference sequence). The CDR3 contains 17 residues.

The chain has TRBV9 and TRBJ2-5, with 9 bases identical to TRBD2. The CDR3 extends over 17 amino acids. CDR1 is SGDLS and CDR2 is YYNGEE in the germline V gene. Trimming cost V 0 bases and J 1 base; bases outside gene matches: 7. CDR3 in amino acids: CASSVGGLAGTQETQYF. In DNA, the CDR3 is TGTGCCAGCAGCGTAGGTGGGCTAGCGGGGACCCAAGAGACCCAGTACTTC.

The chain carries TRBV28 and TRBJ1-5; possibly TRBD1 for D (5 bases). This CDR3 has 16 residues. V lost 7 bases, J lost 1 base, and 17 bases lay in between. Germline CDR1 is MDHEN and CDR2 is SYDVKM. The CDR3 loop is CASTPVGGLSNQPQHF. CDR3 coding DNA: TGTGCCAGCACCCCCGTCGGGGGTCTCAGCAATCAGCCCCAGCATTTT.

The CDR3 protein is CASSSSGGAPPQYF. CDR3 DNA sequence: TGCGCCAGCAGCTCTAGCGGGGGGGCGCCGCCGCAGTATTTT. The rearrangement links TRBV5-1 to TRBJ2-3, with 12 bases aligning to TRBD2. The CDR3 is 14 residues long. With 3 bases clipped from V and 10 bases from J, the junction kept 6 bases outside the gene matches. Germline CDR1 and CDR2: SGHRS and YFSETQ.

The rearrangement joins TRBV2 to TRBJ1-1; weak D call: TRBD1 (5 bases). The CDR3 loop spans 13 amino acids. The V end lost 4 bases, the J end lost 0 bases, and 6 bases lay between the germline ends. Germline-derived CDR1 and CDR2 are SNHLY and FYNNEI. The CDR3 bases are TGTGCCAGCAGTGGGGGCATGAACACTGAAGCTTTCTTT. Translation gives CASSGGMNTEAFF.

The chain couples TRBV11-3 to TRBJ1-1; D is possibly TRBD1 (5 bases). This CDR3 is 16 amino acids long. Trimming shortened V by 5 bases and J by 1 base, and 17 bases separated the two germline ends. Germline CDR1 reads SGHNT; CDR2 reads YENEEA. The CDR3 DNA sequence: TGTGCCAGCAGCGCAGGAGGATTGGGGGGGAACACTGAAGCTTTCTTT. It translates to CASSAGGLGGNTEAFF.

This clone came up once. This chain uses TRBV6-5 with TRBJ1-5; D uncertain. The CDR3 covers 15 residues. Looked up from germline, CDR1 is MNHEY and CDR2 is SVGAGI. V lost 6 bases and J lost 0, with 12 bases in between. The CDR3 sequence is CASSPRDYSNQPQHF. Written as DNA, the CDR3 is TGTGCCAGCAGCCCAAGAGATTATAGCAATCAGCCCCAGCATTTT.

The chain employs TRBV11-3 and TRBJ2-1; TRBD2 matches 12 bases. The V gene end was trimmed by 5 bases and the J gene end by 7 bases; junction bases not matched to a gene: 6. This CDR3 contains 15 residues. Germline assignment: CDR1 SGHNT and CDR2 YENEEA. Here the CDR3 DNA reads TGTGCCAGCAGCGCTCTAGCGGGGGGGCGGAATGAGCAGTTCTTC. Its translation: CASSALAGGRNEQFF.

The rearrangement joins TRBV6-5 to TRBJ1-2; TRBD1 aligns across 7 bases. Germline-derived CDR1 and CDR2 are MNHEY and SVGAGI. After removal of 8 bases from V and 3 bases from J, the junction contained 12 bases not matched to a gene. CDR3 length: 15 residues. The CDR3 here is CASDLTGMLDYGYTF. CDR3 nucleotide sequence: TGTGCCAGCGATTTGACAGGGATGCTCGACTATGGCTACACCTTC.

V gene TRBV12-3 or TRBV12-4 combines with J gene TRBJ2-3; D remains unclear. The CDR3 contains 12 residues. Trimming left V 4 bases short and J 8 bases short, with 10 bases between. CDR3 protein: CASSSVYGTQYF. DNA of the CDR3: TGTGCCAGCAGTTCGGTATACGGTACGCAGTATTTT.

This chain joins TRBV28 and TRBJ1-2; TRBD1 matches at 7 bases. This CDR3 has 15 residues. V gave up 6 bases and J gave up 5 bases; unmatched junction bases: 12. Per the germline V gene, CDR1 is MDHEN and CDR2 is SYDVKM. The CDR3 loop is CASSFPGGLQYGYTF. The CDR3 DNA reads TGTGCCAGCAGCTTCCCAGGGGGGCTCCAATATGGCTACACCTTC.

This CDR3 is CASTSTDSNQPQHF. DNA for the CDR3: TGTGCCAGCACCTCGACAGATAGCAATCAGCCCCAGCATTTT. The V gene is TRBV28, the J gene TRBJ1-5; the D gene is possibly TRBD1 (5 bases). Looked up from germline, CDR1 is MDHEN and CDR2 is SYDVKM. V was trimmed by 7 bases and J by 0 bases, leaving 10 bases between them. The CDR3 consists of 14 residues.

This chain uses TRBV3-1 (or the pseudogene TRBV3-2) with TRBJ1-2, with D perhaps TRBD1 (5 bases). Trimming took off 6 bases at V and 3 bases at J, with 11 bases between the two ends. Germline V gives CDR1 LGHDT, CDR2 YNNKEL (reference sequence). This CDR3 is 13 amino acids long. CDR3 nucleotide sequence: TGTGCCAGCAGGGACACGGCGGACTATGGCTACACCTTC. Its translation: CASRDTADYGYTF.

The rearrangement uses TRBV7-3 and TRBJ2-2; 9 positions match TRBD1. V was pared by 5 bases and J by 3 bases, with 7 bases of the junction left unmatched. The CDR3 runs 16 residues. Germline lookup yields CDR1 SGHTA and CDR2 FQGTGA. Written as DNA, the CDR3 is TGTGCCAGCAGCCGACCGACAGGGGGGGACACCGGGGAGCTGTTTTTT. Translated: CASSRPTGGDTGELFF. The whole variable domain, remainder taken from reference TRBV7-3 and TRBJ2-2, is GAGVSQTPSNKVTEKGKYVELRCDPISGHTALYWYRQSLGQGPEFLIYFQGTGAADDSGLPNDRFFAVRPEGSVSTLKIQRTERGDSAVYLCASSRPTGGDTGELFFGEGSRLTVL.

CDR3 nucleotides: TGTGCCAGTACCCGTGGGAGGGGCTATCCGGGGACCCAGTACTTC. The encoded protein is CASTRGRGYPGTQYF. This chain joins TRBV19 and TRBJ2-5; 7 positions match TRBD2. The CDR3 runs to 15 residues. Losses at the gene ends were 7 bases for V and 7 bases for J; bases not matched to a gene: 15. The germline V gene encodes CDR1 LNHDA and CDR2 SQIVND (reference sequence).

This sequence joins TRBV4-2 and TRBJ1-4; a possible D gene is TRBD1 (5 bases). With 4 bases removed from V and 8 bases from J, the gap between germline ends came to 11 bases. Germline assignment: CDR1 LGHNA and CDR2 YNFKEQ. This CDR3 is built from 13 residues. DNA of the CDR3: TGTGCCAGCAGCCTGCAGGGTGGAGAAAAACTGTTTTTT. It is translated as CASSLQGGEKLFF.

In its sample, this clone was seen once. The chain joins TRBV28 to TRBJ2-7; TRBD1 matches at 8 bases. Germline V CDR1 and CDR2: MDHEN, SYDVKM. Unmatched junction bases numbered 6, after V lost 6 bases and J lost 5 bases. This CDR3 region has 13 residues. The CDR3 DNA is TGTGCCAGCAGCCTTAGGACAGGGCACGAGCAGTACTTC. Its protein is CASSLRTGHEQYF.

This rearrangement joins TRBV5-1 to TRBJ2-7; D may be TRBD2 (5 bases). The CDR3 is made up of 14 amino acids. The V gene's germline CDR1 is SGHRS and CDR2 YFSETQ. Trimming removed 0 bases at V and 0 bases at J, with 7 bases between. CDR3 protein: CASSLGSASYEQYF. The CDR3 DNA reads TGCGCCAGCAGCTTGGGTAGCGCCTCCTACGAGCAGTACTTC.

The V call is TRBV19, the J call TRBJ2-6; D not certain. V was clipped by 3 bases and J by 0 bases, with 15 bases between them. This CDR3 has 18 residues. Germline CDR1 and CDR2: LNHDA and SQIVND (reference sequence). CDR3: CASSIFSYTTSGANVLTF. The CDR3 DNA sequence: TGTGCCAGTAGTATTTTTAGCTATACCACCTCTGGGGCCAACGTCCTGACTTTC.

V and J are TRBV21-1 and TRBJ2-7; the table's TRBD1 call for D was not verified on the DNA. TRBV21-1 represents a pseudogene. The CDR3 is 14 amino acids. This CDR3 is CASSVPLQTYEQYF. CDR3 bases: TGTGCCAGCAGCGTCCCGTTGCAGACCTACGAGCAGTACTTC.

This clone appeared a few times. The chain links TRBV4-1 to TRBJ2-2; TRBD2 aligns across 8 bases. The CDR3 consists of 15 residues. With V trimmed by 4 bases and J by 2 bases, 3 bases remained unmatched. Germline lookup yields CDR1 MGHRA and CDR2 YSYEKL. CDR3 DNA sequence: TGCGCCAGCAGCCTCGGGGGGGGAAACACCGGGGAGCTGTTTTTT. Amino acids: CASSLGGGNTGELFF.

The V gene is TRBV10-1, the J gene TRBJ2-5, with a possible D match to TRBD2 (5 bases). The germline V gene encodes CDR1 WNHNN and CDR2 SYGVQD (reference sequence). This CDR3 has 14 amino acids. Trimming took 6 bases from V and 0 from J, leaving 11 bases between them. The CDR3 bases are TGCGCCAGCAGCGACCGGCGGGACCAAGAGACCCAGTACTTC. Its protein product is CASSDRRDQETQYF.

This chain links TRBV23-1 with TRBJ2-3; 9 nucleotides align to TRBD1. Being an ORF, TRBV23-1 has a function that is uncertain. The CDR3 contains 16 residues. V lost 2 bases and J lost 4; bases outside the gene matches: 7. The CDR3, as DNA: TGCGCCAGCAGTCAAGGCGGGACAGGGAGGCCAGATACGCAGTATTTT. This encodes CASSQGGTGRPDTQYF.

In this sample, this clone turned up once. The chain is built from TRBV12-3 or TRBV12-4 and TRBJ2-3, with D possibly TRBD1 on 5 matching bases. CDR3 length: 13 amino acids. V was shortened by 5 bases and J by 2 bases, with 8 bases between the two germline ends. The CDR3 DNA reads TGTGCCAGCAGTCGACAGTACACAGATACGCAGTATTTT. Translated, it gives CASSRQYTDTQYF.

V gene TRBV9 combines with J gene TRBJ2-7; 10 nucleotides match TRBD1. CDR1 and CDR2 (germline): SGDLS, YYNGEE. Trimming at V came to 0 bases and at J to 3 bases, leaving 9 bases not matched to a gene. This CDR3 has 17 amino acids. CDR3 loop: CASSVGRETGGVYEQYF. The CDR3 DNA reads TGTGCCAGCAGCGTAGGACGTGAGACAGGGGGCGTCTACGAGCAGTACTTC. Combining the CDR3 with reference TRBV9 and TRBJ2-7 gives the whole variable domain DSGVTQTPKHLITATGQRVTLRCSPRSGDLSVYWYQQSLDQGLQFLIQYYNGEERAKGNILERFSAQQFPDLHSELNLSSLELGDSALYFCASSVGRETGGVYEQYFGPGTRLTVT.

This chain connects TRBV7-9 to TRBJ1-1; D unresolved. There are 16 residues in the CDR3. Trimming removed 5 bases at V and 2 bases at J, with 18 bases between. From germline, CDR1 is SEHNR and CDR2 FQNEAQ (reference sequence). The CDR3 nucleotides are TGTGCCAGCAGCCCCAGTGGGAGCCAGAGTAACACTGAAGCTTTCTTT. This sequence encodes CASSPSGSQSNTEAFF.

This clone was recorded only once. The DNA of the CDR3 is TGTGCCAGCAGTTTGCCAGGGTTGACACTCCACTTT. The encoded protein is CASSLPGLTLHF. The rearrangement joins TRBV28 to TRBJ1-6; the D gene is possibly TRBD1 (5 bases). Germline V gives CDR1 MDHEN, CDR2 SYDVKM. Trimming cost V 3 bases and J 16 bases, with 13 bases left between them. The CDR3 totals 12 residues.